What follows are 25 T cell receptor beta chains derived from one specimen sequenced in a study of neoadjuvant anti-PD-1 for oral cavity cancer (dated by TCRdb to the early 2020s). Libraries came from the immunoSEQ multiplex PCR assay. Imported from immuneACCESS, the table was reduced by TCRdb to in-frame sequences with V and J called. These copies leave out some clones; in studies compared against another copy, an unresolved V gene accounts for under half, and the cause of the remainder is not known. In this sample the table shows approximately 83,000 clones, approximately 80% of which occur a single time. 3.1% of the sample is in the top ten clones. The time point label for this specimen denotes: before neoadjuvant nivolumab. Sequenced here: PBMCs, sampled before nivolumab (anti-PD-1) treatment. These receptor sequences come from a person between 40 and 79 years old with oral cavity squamous cell carcinoma.

This sequence joins TRBV6-5 and TRBJ1-2, with TRBD1 as a possible D gene (6 bases). V was cut by 3 bases and J by 6 bases, with 17 bases left in between. The CDR3 consists of 15 residues. Germline CDR1 MNHEY, CDR2 SVGAGI. The CDR3 DNA reads as TGTGCCAGCAGTTATGGGAGAAGACAGGACCATGGCTACACCTTC. It specifies CASSYGRRQDHGYTF.

The chain links TRBV11-1 to TRBJ2-7; maybe TRBD2 (6 bases). The CDR3 has 14 amino acids. Trimming shortened V by 1 base and J by 3 bases, and 10 bases separated the two germline ends. The germline V gene has CDR1 SGHAT and CDR2 FQDESV (reference sequence). DNA of the CDR3: TGTGCCAGCAGCTTAGGGCTAGCGAACTACGAGCAGTACTTC. Its translation is CASSLGLANYEQYF. Full variable domain (remainder filled in from reference TRBV11-1 and TRBJ2-7): EAEVAQSPRYKITEKSQAVAFWCDPISGHATLYWYRQILGQGPELLVQFQDESVVDDSQLPKDRFSAERLKGVDSTLKIQPAELGDSAMYLCASSLGLANYEQYFGPGTRLTVT.

The chain carries TRBV11-3 and TRBJ2-7; no clear D. Trimming left V 6 bases short and J 0 bases short, with 9 bases between. The CDR3 length is 13 residues. Per germline, CDR1 SGHNT and CDR2 YENEEA. The CDR3 sequence is CASSGVSSYEQYF. DNA of the CDR3: TGTGCCAGCAGTGGGGTCAGCTCCTACGAGCAGTACTTC. The full variable domain, rest sourced from reference TRBV11-3 and TRBJ2-7, is EAGVVQSPRYKIIEKKQPVAFWCNPISGHNTLYWYLQNLGQGPELLIRYENEEAVDDSQLPKDRFSAERLKGVDSTLKIQPAELGDSAVYLCASSGVSSYEQYFGPGTRLTVT.

This clone was detected only once. The V gene is TRBV28, the J gene TRBJ2-5; 13 bases map to TRBD2. Germline V gives CDR1 MDHEN, CDR2 SYDVKM. The length of the CDR3 is 16 residues. V lost 6 bases, J lost 5 bases, and 9 bases stayed unmatched. CDR3 DNA sequence: TGTGCCAGCAGCCCTTGGACTAGCGGGAGACAGGAGACCCAGTACTTC. Residues: CASSPWTSGRQETQYF.

The chain joins TRBV5-5 to TRBJ2-5; 7 nucleotides align to TRBD2. After removal of 4 bases from V and 5 bases from J, the junction contained 8 bases not matched to a gene. CDR3 length: 14 amino acids. Germline V CDR1 and CDR2: SGHKS, YYEKEE (reference sequence). CDR3 protein: CASSPRGGMETQYF. The CDR3 DNA reads TGTGCCAGCAGCCCCCGGGGAGGGATGGAGACCCAGTACTTC.

This clone appeared a few times. CDR3 residues: CASSEGLTYYEQYF. DNA for the CDR3: TGTGCCAGCAGTGAAGGCCTGACCTACTACGAGCAGTACTTC. The chain couples TRBV2 to TRBJ2-7, with D uncertain. This CDR3 is built from 14 residues. The germline CDR1 and CDR2 sequences are SNHLY and FYNNEI. The ends were cut back, 1 base at V and 3 bases at J, with 10 bases in the middle.

The rearrangement uses TRBV10-3 and TRBJ1-3, with D possibly being TRBD1 (6 bases). The CDR3 is made up of 14 amino acids. The germline gives CDR1 ENHRY, CDR2 SYGVKD. The ends were cut back, 2 bases at V and 4 bases at J, with 9 bases in the middle. The CDR3 coding sequence is TGTGCCATCAGTGAGACAGGGCCCGGAAACACCATATATTTT. Protein: CAISETGPGNTIYF.

Note on this clone: Likely a read error: the CDR3 ends without its conserved phenylalanine or tryptophan. It is unclear where the CDR3 begins or ends on the DNA, so no DNA is shown, and the CDR3 is as TCRdb lists it. The genes are TRBV7-9 and TRBJ2-7; the tabulated D call, TRBD2, remains unverified against the DNA. The CDR3 spans 12 residues, counting both ends. Germline CDR1 SEHNR, CDR2 FQNEAQ (reference sequence). The CDR3 here is CASSPPGGRARY.

This chain connects TRBV29-1 to TRBJ2-3; 9 bases line up with TRBD2. J gave up 2 bases and V 6 bases, and 15 bases lay outside the gene matches. Germline CDR1 reads SQVTM; CDR2 reads ANQGSEA. This CDR3 spans 17 amino acids. This CDR3 reads CSVRGGRAGGLTDTQYF. The CDR3 DNA follows: TGCAGCGTGAGGGGGGGGAGAGCGGGAGGACTCACAGATACGCAGTATTTT.

The chain links TRBV9 to TRBJ2-5; 10 nucleotides align to TRBD2. Trimming took 4 bases from V and 2 from J; bases not matched to a gene: 8. Germline CDR1 SGDLS, CDR2 YYNGEE. This CDR3 comprises 16 residues. The CDR3 here is CASSSGLAEGQETQYF. The DNA for the CDR3 is TGTGCCAGCAGCTCAGGACTAGCGGAGGGGCAAGAGACCCAGTACTTC. The variable domain in full, completed from reference TRBV9 and TRBJ2-5, reads DSGVTQTPKHLITATGQRVTLRCSPRSGDLSVYWYQQSLDQGLQFLIQYYNGEERAKGNILERFSAQQFPDLHSELNLSSLELGDSALYFCASSSGLAEGQETQYFGPGTRLLVL.

The chain recombines TRBV7-6 with TRBJ1-1; D gene uncertain. Between the trimmed V and J ends, which lost 1 base and 0 bases, there was a span of 9 bases. The CDR3 runs 15 residues. Germline V lookup: CDR1 SGHVS, CDR2 FNYEAQ. CDR3 amino acids: CASSLVGGVNTEAFF. CDR3 nucleotide sequence: TGTGCCAGCAGCTTAGTAGGCGGGGTGAACACTGAAGCTTTCTTT. Filled out from reference TRBV7-6 and TRBJ1-1, the complete variable domain reads GAGVSQSPRYKVTKRGQDVALRCDPISGHVSLYWYRQALGQGPEFLTYFNYEAQQDKSGLPNDRFSAERPEGSISTLTIQRTEQRDSAMYRCASSLVGGVNTEAFFGQGTRLTVV.

The rearrangement links TRBV7-6 to TRBJ2-1; 9 bases are shared with TRBD2. The CDR3 loop spans 15 amino acids. J gave up 8 bases and V 0 bases, and 5 bases lay outside the gene matches. CDR1 and CDR2 (germline): SGHVS, FNYEAQ. CDR3 region: CASSLAAGGPYEQFF. Written as DNA, the CDR3 is TGTGCCAGCAGCTTAGCGGCGGGAGGGCCCTATGAGCAGTTCTTC. Full variable domain (missing parts from reference TRBV7-6 and TRBJ2-1): GAGVSQSPRYKVTKRGQDVALRCDPISGHVSLYWYRQALGQGPEFLTYFNYEAQQDKSGLPNDRFSAERPEGSISTLTIQRTEQRDSAMYRCASSLAAGGPYEQFFGPGTRLTVL.

The chain couples TRBV5-1 to TRBJ2-7; D might be TRBD2 (6 bases). The CDR3 spans 15 residues. Trimming pared 0 bases from V and 3 bases from J, leaving 13 bases between. CDR1 and CDR2 from the germline V gene are SGHRS and YFSETQ. As DNA, the CDR3 is TGCGCCAGCAGCTTGGGTTTGGGGGAGGACTACGAGCAGTACTTC. It translates to CASSLGLGEDYEQYF.

This clone was seen only a few times. The rearrangement links TRBV11-2 to TRBJ1-2, with D maybe TRBD1 (6 bases). The germline CDR1 and CDR2 sequences are SGHAT and FQNNGV. V lost 5 bases and J lost 6, with 16 bases in between. The CDR3 loop spans 14 amino acids. The CDR3 coding sequence is TGTGCCAGCAGCCCCCTTCCGGACAGAGATGGCTACACCTTC. Its translation: CASSPLPDRDGYTF.

This clone has just one count. This chain joins TRBV11-2 and TRBJ1-5, with unresolved D. The CDR3 contains 18 residues. Germline V gene lookup returns CDR1 SGHAT and CDR2 FQNNGV. Trimming took off 0 bases at V and 1 base at J, with 16 bases between the two ends. DNA for the CDR3: TGTGCCAGCAGCTTAGATCCCGAGAGTTGGGGAAGCAATCAGCCCCAGCATTTT. Its protein product is CASSLDPESWGSNQPQHF.

V is TRBV27 and J is TRBJ2-7; D possibly corresponds to TRBD1 (6 bases). This CDR3 is 15 amino acids long. Trimming pared 2 bases from V and 3 bases from J, leaving 14 bases between. The germline V gene has CDR1 MNHEY and CDR2 SMNVEV (reference sequence). The CDR3 protein is CASSLEGGPIYEQYF. CDR3 DNA: TGTGCCAGCAGTTTAGAAGGGGGACCAATCTACGAGCAGTACTTC.

This clone has only one observation. CDR3 coding DNA: TGTGCCAGCAGCTTAAAGGGGGTTGGCAATCAGCCCCAGCATTTT. Amino acids: CASSLKGVGNQPQHF. This chain joins TRBV5-6 and TRBJ1-5, with D perhaps TRBD1 (6 bases). CDR1 is SGHDT, CDR2 YYEEEE, per germline. This CDR3 is built from 15 residues. The V and J ends lost 2 bases and 2 bases respectively, with 11 bases between them.

The V call is TRBV10-1, the J call TRBJ2-4; TRBD1 aligns across 10 bases. The CDR3 extends over 15 amino acids. CDR1 and CDR2 (germline): WNHNN, SYGVQD (reference sequence). The ends lost 3 bases at V and 8 bases at J; junction bases unmatched: 7. The CDR3 here is CASSDSTGGRDIQYF. The CDR3 nucleotides are TGCGCCAGCAGTGACTCGACAGGGGGCCGGGACATTCAGTACTTC.

The chain is built from TRBV13 and TRBJ2-2, with D possibly matching TRBD2 (5 bases). The V gene's germline CDR1 is PRHDT and CDR2 FYEKMQ (reference sequence). CDR3 size: 15 residues. With 1 base removed from V and 4 bases from J, the gap between germline ends came to 10 bases. CDR3 in DNA: TGTGCCAGCAGCTTAGCGTTGGCGGGCACCGGGGAGCTGTTTTTT. Its translation is CASSLALAGTGELFF.

This clone was seen once. V is TRBV29-1 and J is TRBJ2-3, with no clear D. Germline values: CDR1 SQVTM, CDR2 ANQGSEA. Trimming left V 4 bases short and J 0 bases short, with 11 bases between. This CDR3 spans 14 amino acids. The CDR3 protein is CSVGAVVSTDTQYF. CDR3 nucleotide sequence: TGCAGCGTTGGAGCAGTTGTTAGCACAGATACGCAGTATTTT.

The chain combines TRBV27 with TRBJ1-4; D is ambiguous. Germline V gives CDR1 MNHEY, CDR2 SMNVEV (reference sequence). The CDR3 sequence is 17 residues long. V lost 5 bases to trimming and J lost 6 bases, with 22 bases between them. The CDR3 region has the DNA TGTGCCAGCAGTCACGGGTCATCTTTGGGGTCGGATGAAAAACTGTTTTTT. Encoded protein: CASSHGSSLGSDEKLFF.

The V call is TRBV5-1, the J call TRBJ2-5; D is possibly TRBD2 (6 bases). Germline assignment: CDR1 SGHRS and CDR2 YFSETQ. The V and J ends lost 7 bases and 2 bases respectively, with 12 bases between them. This CDR3 is 13 amino acids long. For the CDR3, the DNA is TGCGCCAGCGGCCCGGGGGTGCAAGAGACCCAGTACTTC. Its protein is CASGPGVQETQYF.

This clone was counted between two and nine times. The genes are TRBV30 and TRBJ1-4; no clear D. Germline loops: CDR1 GTSNPN, CDR2 SVGIG (reference sequence). Trimming left V 1 base short and J 0 bases short, with 9 bases between. There are 15 residues in the CDR3. This chain's CDR3 is CAWSAWSATNEKLFF. The CDR3 nucleotides read TGTGCCTGGAGTGCCTGGAGTGCAACTAATGAAAAACTGTTTTTT.

The chain employs TRBV19 and TRBJ2-7, with D possibly being TRBD1 (6 bases). The CDR3 extends over 14 amino acids. The V gene's germline CDR1 is LNHDA and CDR2 SQIVND (reference sequence). The germline V and J ends were trimmed by 4 bases and 2 bases, with 12 bases remaining between them. The CDR3, as DNA: TGTGCCAGTAGTACCGGGACAAGCACCTACGAGCAGTACTTC. Amino acids: CASSTGTSTYEQYF.

V usage is TRBV7-9 and J usage is TRBJ1-2, with TRBD1 matching over 10 bases. CDR1 is SEHNR and CDR2 is FQNEAQ in the germline V gene (reference sequence). The CDR3 covers 13 residues. The trim removed 5 bases at V and 4 bases at J, leaving 1 base unmatched. CDR3 residues: CASSGTGAYGYTF. For the CDR3, the DNA is TGTGCCAGCAGCGGGACAGGGGCCTATGGCTACACCTTC.